This TCR beta chain was sequenced for a study of Ad26.COV2.S vaccination and SARS-CoV-2 variants. Germline CDR1 reads SGHTA; CDR2 reads FQGNSA. With 6 bases removed from V and 4 bases from J, the gap between germline ends came to 13 bases. CDR3 size: 14 residues. Data came from immunoSEQ multiplex PCR; TCRdb stores just in-frame clones and leaves some out. The data contain roughly 350,000 clones, 85% to 90% of them singletons. Treatment of the sample: some 19 received Ad26.COV2.S at low or high dose, single or two shots; roughly 5 received placebo; per-sample allocation not given. The samples were gathered on day 63 after the first injection of vaccine or placebo.

The chain couples TRBV7-2 to TRBJ1-5; no clear D. Sequenced material: peripheral blood, taken in a trial of Ad26.COV2.S vaccine versus placebo. This TCR came from a person aged 18-60 years who received the Ad26.COV2.S COVID-19 vaccine or a placebo. CDR3 sequence: CASSQRPGNQPQHF. The CDR3 DNA is TGTGCCAGCAGTCAACGGCCTGGAAATCAGCCCCAGCATTTT. The variable domain in full, completed from reference TRBV7-2 and TRBJ1-5, reads GAGVSQSPSNKVTEKGKDVELRCDPISGHTALYWYRQSLGQGLEFLIYFQGNSAPDKSGLPSDRFSAERTGGSVSTLTIQRTQQEDSAVYLCASSQRPGNQPQHFGDGTRLSIL.